This T cell receptor beta chain was documented in a study of T cell responses to AZD1222 COVID-19 vaccine. The study's findings and limits: Clonal diversity may have been underestimated, and the donors were mostly white British, with more females than males.

Germline values: CDR1 LGHNA, CDR2 YSLEER. This CDR3 is built from 15 residues. The V end was cut by 0 bases, the J end by 3 bases, with 12 bases between. The method was immunoSEQ multiplex PCR; TCRdb's version includes in-frame clones alone and lacks a portion of them. Of about 130,000 clones in the sample, 85% were seen once. In the case of this clone: Its antigen is unidentified.

This receptor was obtained from an adult who received the MenACWY meningococcal vaccine as a control. Sequenced here: peripheral blood, sampled 28 days after the second dose of the MenACWY control vaccine. The chain uses TRBV4-3 and TRBJ2-7; D remains unclear. In DNA, the CDR3 is TGCGCCAGCAGCCAAGATCTCCGGATGATCTACGAGCAGTACTTC. It codes for CASSQDLRMIYEQYF.